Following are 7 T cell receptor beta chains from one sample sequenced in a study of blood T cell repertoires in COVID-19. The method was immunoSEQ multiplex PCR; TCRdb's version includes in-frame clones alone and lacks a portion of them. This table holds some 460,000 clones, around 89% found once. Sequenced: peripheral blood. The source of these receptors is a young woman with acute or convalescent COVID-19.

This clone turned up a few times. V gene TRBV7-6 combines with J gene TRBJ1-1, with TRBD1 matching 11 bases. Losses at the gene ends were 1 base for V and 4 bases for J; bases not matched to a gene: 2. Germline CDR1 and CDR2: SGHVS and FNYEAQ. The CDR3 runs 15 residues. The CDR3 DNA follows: TGTGCCAGCAGCTTAGTTGGGACAGGGGGCACTGAAGCTTTCTTT. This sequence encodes CASSLVGTGGTEAFF.

CDR3 protein: CASMTREGYEQYF. The CDR3 nucleotides read TGTGCCAGCATGACGAGGGAGGGCTACGAGCAGTACTTC. The rearrangement uses TRBV6-5 and TRBJ2-7; 7 bases line up with TRBD2. The CDR3 contains 13 residues. The V gene's germline CDR1 is MNHEY and CDR2 SVGAGI. Trimming took 7 bases from V and 3 from J; bases not matched to a gene: 6.

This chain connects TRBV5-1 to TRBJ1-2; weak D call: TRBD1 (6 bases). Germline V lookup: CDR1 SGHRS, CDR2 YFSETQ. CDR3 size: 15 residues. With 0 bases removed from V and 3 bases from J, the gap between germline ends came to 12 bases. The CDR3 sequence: CASSLAGGQHYGYTF. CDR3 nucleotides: TGCGCCAGCAGCTTGGCCGGTGGACAGCACTATGGCTACACCTTC. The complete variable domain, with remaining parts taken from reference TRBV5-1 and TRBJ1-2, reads KAGVTQTPRYLIKTRGQQVTLSCSPISGHRSVSWYQQTPGQGLQFLFEYFSETQRNKGNFPGRFSGRQFSNSRSEMNVSTLELGDSALYLCASSLAGGQHYGYTFGSGTRLTVV.

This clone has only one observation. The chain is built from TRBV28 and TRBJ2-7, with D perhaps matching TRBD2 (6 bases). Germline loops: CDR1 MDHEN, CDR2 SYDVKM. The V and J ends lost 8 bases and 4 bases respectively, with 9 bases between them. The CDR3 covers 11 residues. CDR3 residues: CASGGSYEQYF. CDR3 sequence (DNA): TGTGCCAGCGGAGGGAGTTACGAGCAGTACTTC. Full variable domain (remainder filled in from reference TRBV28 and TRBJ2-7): DVKVTQSSRYLVKRTGEKVFLECVQDMDHENMFWYRQDPGLGLRLIYFSYDVKMKEKGDIPEGYSVSREKKERFSLILESASTNQTSMYLCASGGSYEQYFGPGTRLTVT.

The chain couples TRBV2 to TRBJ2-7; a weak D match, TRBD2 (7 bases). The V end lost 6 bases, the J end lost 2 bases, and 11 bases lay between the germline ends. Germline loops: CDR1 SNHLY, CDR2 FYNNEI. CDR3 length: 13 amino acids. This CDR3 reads CASRGGGAYEQYF. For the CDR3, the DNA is TGTGCCAGCAGAGGGGGGGGTGCCTACGAGCAGTACTTC. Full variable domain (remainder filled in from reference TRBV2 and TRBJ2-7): EPEVTQTPSHQVTQMGQEVILRCVPISNHLYFYWYRQILGQKVEFLVSFYNNEISEKSEIFDDQFSVERPDGSNFTLKIRSTKLEDSAMYFCASRGGGAYEQYFGPGTRLTVT.

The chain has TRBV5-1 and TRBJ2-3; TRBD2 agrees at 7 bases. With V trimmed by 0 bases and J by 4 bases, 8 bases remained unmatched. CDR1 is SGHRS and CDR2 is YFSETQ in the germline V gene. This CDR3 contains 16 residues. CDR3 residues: CASSLGIAGEADTQYF. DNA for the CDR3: TGCGCCAGCAGCTTGGGAATTGCGGGGGAAGCAGATACGCAGTATTTT.

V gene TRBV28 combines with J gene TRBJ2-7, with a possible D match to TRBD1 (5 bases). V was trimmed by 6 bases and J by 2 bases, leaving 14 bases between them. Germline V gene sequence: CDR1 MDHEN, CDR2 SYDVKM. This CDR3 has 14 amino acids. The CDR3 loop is CASSFEPTAYEQYF. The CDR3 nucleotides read TGTGCCAGCAGCTTCGAACCGACAGCCTACGAGCAGTACTTC.